This T cell receptor (beta chain) was observed in a study of T cell responses to AZD1222 COVID-19 vaccine. Study context: Researchers grouped second doses given at about 4 or about 12 weeks into one pool. Notes on the study in general: Just six AZD1222 recipients were seropositive at baseline. Females outnumbered males among donors, who were mostly white British; clonal diversity was possibly underestimated. Reportedly, nearly half the spike-specific TCRs target unmutated variant regions.

Sequencing was performed with immunoSEQ multiplex PCR; in TCRdb, only in-frame clones are kept and a portion is missing. The data show 150,000 to 200,000 clones, 85% to 95% seen once. The V end was cut by 3 bases, the J end by 8 bases, with 16 bases between. Germline CDR1 reads LGHDT; CDR2 reads YNNKEL (reference sequence). This CDR3 has 14 amino acids. A note on this clone: Its antigen remains unidentified.

This clonotype was obtained from an adult in good health. The specimen was peripheral blood, collected on day 0 of AZD1222 vaccination. The chain couples TRBV3-1 (or the pseudogene TRBV3-2) to TRBJ1-2; D call uncertain. CDR3 DNA sequence: TGTGCCAGCAGCCAGGGTCTCCTCCTGATCGGCTACACCTTC. This codes for CASSQGLLLIGYTF.